In its sample, the clone carrying this T cell receptor beta chain was seen a few times. Its antigen remains unidentified. The data originate from a study of T cells in Graves' hyperthyroidism and ophthalmopathy. Study summary: Peripheral blood was obtained at initial diagnosis, preceding any treatment. Study-level findings and limits: Most clonotypes that expanded in the thyroid above 0.001 also showed up in blood. Model output signaled ophthalmopathy a median roughly 6.5 months ahead of onset.

The CDR3 loop spans 14 amino acids. V was trimmed by 0 bases and J by 10 bases, leaving 13 bases between them. Germline V gene sequence: CDR1 WNHNN, CDR2 SYGVQD (reference sequence). In the ophthalmopathy cohort, Clinical Activity Score was at least 3, NOSPECS grade at least 4, and duration under 3 months. TCR beta CDR3 sequences were amplified from RNA transcripts. RT-PCR in the first round (using the HTBI primer set) targeted the TCR CDR3. TCRdb re-called the multiplex PCR reads through MiXCR, storing one row per CDR3 protein. This table holds over 400,000 distinct CDR3 sequences, 22% found once. This receptor was taken from a woman aged 70-85 years with Graves' ophthalmopathy. The source material was blood. The chain uses TRBV10-1 and TRBJ2-1; the D gene is possibly TRBD1 (6 bases). CDR3 region: CASSESIGGGEQFF. DNA for the CDR3: TGCGCCAGCAGTGAGTCGATTGGGGGCGGGGAGCAGTTCTTC.